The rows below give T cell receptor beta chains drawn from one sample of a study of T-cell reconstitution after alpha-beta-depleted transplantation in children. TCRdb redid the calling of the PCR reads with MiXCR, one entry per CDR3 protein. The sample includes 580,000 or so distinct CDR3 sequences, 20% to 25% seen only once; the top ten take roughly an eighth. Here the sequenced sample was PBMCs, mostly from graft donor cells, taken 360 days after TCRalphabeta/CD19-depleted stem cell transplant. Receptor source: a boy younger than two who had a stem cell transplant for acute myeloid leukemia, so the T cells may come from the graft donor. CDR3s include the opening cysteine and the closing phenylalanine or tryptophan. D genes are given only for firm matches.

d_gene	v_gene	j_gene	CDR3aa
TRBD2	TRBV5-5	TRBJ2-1	CASSAGTSWEQFF
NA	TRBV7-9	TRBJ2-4	CASSLDASRAKNIQYF
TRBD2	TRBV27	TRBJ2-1	CASSPYGGETFF
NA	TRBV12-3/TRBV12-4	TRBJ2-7	CASSLRDFVWEQYF
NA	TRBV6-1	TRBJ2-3	CASSPGTPATDTQYF
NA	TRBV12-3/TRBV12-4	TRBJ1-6	CASSLGGFNSPLHF
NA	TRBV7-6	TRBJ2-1	CASSPIRDQPHNEQFF
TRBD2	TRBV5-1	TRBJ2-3	CASSRDSGASTDTQYF
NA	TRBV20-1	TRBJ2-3	CSAREATVTQYF
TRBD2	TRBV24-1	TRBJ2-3	CATSDLGTSGTDTQYF
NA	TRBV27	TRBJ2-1	CASSLSGINEQFF
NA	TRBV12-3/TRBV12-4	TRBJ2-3	CASSLPGADTDTQYF
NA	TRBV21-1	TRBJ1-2	CASSKGQGQDGYTF
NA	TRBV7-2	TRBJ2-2	CASSSTYYYTGELFF
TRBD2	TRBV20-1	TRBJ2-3	CSAPSGSSTDTQYF
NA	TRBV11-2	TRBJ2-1	CASSPVRGGYNEQFF
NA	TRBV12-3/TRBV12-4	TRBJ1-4	CASSLLSSSNEKLFF
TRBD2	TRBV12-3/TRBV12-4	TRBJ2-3	CASSPQKAGLNTQYF
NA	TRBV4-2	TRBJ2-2	CARSPGTGELFF
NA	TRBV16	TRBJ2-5	CASSQLDSQETQYF
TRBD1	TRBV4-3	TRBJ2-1	CASSQPDRGREQFF
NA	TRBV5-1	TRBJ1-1	CASSFRQTGRYTEAFF
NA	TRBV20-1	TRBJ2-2	CSAMTGRGGELFF
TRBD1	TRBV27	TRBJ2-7	CASSETGTAAYEQYF
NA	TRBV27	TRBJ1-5	CASSLEGRLGPQHF
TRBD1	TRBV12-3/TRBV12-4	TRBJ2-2	CASIMTGSYTGELFF
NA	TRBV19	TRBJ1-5	CASSAGRNSNQPQHF
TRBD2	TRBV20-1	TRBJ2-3	CGARGLAGCVDTQYF
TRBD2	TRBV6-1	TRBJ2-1	CASIPGTSGGYEQFF
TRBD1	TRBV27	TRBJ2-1	CASSDRVGEQFF
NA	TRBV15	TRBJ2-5	CATSRTSQETQYF
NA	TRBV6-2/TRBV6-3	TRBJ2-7	CASSPGTIPYEQYF
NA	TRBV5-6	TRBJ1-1	CASSLLTANTEAFF
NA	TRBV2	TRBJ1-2	CASPDTGYTF
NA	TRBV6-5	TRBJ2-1	CASSYSVVGGYNEQFF
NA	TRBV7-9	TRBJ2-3	CASSPRQGLTDTQYF
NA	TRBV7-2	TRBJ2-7	CASSFGTYYEQYF
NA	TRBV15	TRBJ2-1	CATSRDKGGLYNEQFF
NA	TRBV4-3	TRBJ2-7	CASSQDRRDRQQYF
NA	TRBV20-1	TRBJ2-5	CSARVSIPGQETQYF
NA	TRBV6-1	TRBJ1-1	CASRGQFPEAFF